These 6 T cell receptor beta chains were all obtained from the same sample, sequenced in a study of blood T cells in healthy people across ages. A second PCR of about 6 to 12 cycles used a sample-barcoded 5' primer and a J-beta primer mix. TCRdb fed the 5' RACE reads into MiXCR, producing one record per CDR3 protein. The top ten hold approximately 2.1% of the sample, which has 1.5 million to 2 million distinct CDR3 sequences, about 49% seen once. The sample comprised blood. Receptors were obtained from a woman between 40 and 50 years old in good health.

The CDR3 DNA is TGTGCCAGCAGTGAAGGCACAGGGCAGCCCCAGCATTTT. Protein sequence: CASSEGTGQPQHF. The V and J genes are TRBV2 and TRBJ1-5; TRBD1 is a possible D gene (6 bases). Between the trimmed V and J ends, which lost 1 base and 7 bases, there was a span of 8 bases. Per the germline V gene, CDR1 is SNHLY and CDR2 is FYNNEI. The CDR3 is made up of 13 amino acids.

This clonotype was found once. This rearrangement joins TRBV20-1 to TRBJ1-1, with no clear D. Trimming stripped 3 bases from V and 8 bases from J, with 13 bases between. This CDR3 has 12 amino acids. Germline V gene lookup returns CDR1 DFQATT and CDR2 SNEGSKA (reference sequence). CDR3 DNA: TGCAGTGCTAGGTACGAGGGTAGGGAAGCTTTCTTT. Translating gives CSARYEGREAFF.

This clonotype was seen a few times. In DNA, the CDR3 is TGTGCCAGCAGCCTTGGTCCTGAGGGGAATCGCGAGCAGTTCTTC. Protein product: CASSLGPEGNREQFF. The chain is built from TRBV3-1 and TRBJ2-1, with D perhaps TRBD1 or TRBD2 (5 bases each). This CDR3 is 15 amino acids long. Trimming removed 4 bases from V and 10 bases from J, with 20 bases in between. Germline assignment: CDR1 LGHDT and CDR2 YNNKEL (reference sequence).

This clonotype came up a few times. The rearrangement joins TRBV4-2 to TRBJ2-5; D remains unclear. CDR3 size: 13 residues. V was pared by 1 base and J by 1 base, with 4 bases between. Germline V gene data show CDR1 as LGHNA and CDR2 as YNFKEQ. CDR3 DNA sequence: TGTGCCAGCAGCCAAGTCATCCAAGAGACCCAGTACTTC. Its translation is CASSQVIQETQYF.

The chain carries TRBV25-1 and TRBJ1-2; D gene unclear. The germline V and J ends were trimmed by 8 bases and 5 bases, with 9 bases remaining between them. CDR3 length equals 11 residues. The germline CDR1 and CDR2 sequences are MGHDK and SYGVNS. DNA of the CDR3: TGTGCCAGCCGGGATGTGTATGGCTACACCTTC. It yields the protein CASRDVYGYTF.

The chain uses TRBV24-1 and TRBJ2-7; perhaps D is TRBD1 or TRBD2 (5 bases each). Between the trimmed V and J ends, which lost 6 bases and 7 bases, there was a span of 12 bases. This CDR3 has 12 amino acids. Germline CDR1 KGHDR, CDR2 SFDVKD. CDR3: CATSMWGNEQYF. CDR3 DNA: TGTGCCACCAGTATGTGGGGGAATGAGCAGTACTTC.